This is a list of T cell receptor beta chains from one sample in a study of T cell responses to AZD1222 COVID-19 vaccine. Using immunoSEQ multiplex PCR, the repertoire was profiled, and TCRdb retains in-frame clones only, with some absent. Seen here are 40,000 to 60,000 clones, about 90% observed once, and the top ten hold 0.95% to 1.3%. The material was peripheral blood, obtained 28 days after the second AZD1222 dose. Receptors were obtained from an adult who received the AZD1222 COVID-19 vaccine. CDR3s include the opening cysteine and the closing phenylalanine or tryptophan. Fields, in order: D gene, V gene, J gene, CDR3 protein, CDR3 DNA. D genes are given only for firm matches.

d_gene: TRBD2; v_gene: TRBV9; j_gene: TRBJ2-3; CDR3aa: CASRPGGRVPSTDTQYF; CDR3nt: TGTGCCAGCAGACCTGGCGGGAGGGTCCCCAGCACAGATACGCAGTATTTT
d_gene: TRBD1; v_gene: TRBV3-1/TRBV3-2; j_gene: TRBJ1-6; CDR3aa: CASSPRTGASPLHF; CDR3nt: TGTGCCAGCAGCCCTCGGACAGGGGCTTCACCCCTCCACTTT
d_gene: -; v_gene: TRBV5-1; j_gene: TRBJ2-5; CDR3aa: CASSLKGFQETQYF; CDR3nt: TGCGCCAGCAGCTTAAAAGGGTTTCAAGAGACCCAGTACTTC
d_gene: -; v_gene: TRBV14; j_gene: TRBJ2-7; CDR3aa: CASSQWAQSSYEQYF; CDR3nt: TGTGCCAGCAGCCAATGGGCTCAAAGCTCCTACGAGCAGTACTTC
d_gene: TRBD1; v_gene: TRBV6-5; j_gene: TRBJ2-3; CDR3aa: CASRAGQGYDTQYF; CDR3nt: TGTGCCAGCAGGGCAGGACAGGGGTATGATACGCAGTATTTT
d_gene: TRBD2; v_gene: TRBV7-2; j_gene: TRBJ2-7; CDR3aa: CASSLSMASGSYEQYF; CDR3nt: TGTGCCAGCAGCCTTAGCATGGCTAGCGGCTCCTACGAGCAGTACTTC
d_gene: -; v_gene: TRBV10-3; j_gene: TRBJ2-5; CDR3aa: CAISGAGGQQETQYF; CDR3nt: TGTGCCATCAGTGGGGCCGGAGGACAGCAAGAGACCCAGTACTTC
d_gene: -; v_gene: TRBV11-2; j_gene: TRBJ2-3; CDR3aa: CASSLVWRESGDTQYF; CDR3nt: TGTGCCAGCAGCTTAGTATGGAGGGAGTCGGGAGATACGCAGTATTTT
d_gene: TRBD1; v_gene: TRBV5-1; j_gene: TRBJ2-7; CDR3aa: CASSLQGGGYEQYF; CDR3nt: TGCGCCAGCAGCTTACAGGGGGGAGGTTACGAGCAGTACTTC
d_gene: TRBD2; v_gene: TRBV5-4; j_gene: TRBJ2-2; CDR3aa: CASSHRIAGGNTGELFF; CDR3nt: TGTGCCAGCAGCCATCGGATAGCGGGGGGTAACACCGGGGAGCTGTTTTTT
d_gene: TRBD1; v_gene: TRBV2; j_gene: TRBJ1-5; CDR3aa: CASRPTTGVSNQPQHF; CDR3nt: TGTGCCAGCAGGCCGACGACAGGGGTTAGCAATCAGCCCCAGCATTTT
d_gene: TRBD1; v_gene: TRBV9; j_gene: TRBJ2-6; CDR3aa: CASSVGGTGTGANVLTF; CDR3nt: TGTGCCAGCAGCGTAGGCGGGACAGGGACTGGGGCCAACGTCCTGACTTTC
d_gene: -; v_gene: TRBV11-2; j_gene: TRBJ2-7; CDR3aa: CASSLDRKSYEQYF; CDR3nt: TGTGCCAGCAGCCTCGACAGGAAATCTTACGAGCAGTACTTC